This T cell receptor (beta chain) was profiled in a study of beta chain features in type 1 diabetes. As for this clone: Mismatch with germline at one junction end may stem from a read error.

The authors reverse transcribed all of the isolated RNA, so sequencing captured expressed TCRB transcripts. Clones were sequenced by immunoSEQ multiplex PCR, and TCRdb holds only the in-frame ones, with some missing. The data contain about 450,000 clones, about an eighth of them singletons. CDR3 length: 12 residues. The germline gives CDR1 MGHDK, CDR2 SYGVNS. Material for sequencing was naive CD4+ T cells from blood. V usage is TRBV25-1 and J usage is TRBJ1-3; unclear D gene. The clonotype was recovered from a woman aged 18-29 years in good health. The CDR3 DNA reads TGTGCCAGCCAGTCGGCTGGTAACACCATATATTTT. Its translation is CASQSAGNTIYF.